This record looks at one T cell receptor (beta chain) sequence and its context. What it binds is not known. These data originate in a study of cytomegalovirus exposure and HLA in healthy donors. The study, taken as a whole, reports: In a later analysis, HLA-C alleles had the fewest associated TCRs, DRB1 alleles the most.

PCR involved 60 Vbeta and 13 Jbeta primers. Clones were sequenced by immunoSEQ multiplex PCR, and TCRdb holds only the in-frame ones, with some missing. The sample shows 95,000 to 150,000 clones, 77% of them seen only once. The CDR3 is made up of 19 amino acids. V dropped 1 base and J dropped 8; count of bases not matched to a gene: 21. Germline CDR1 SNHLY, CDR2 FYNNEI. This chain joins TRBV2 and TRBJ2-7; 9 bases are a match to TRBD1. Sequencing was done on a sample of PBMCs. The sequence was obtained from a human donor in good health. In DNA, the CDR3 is TGTGCCAGCAGTGAAGTTGGGTGGACAGGGGCTAGAGGAGGGGGCCAGCAGTACTTC. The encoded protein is CASSEVGWTGARGGGQQYF. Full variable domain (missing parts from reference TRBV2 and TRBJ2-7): EPEVTQTPSHQVTQMGQEVILRCVPISNHLYFYWYRQILGQKVEFLVSFYNNEISEKSEIFDDQFSVERPDGSNFTLKIRSTKLEDSAMYFCASSEVGWTGARGGGQQYFGPGTRLTVT.